A single sample is the source of the 31 T cell receptor beta chains below, sequenced in a study of blood T cell repertoires in COVID-19. The repertoire was sequenced with immunoSEQ multiplex PCR; TCRdb's copy has only in-frame clones and lacks some. The sample includes about 98,000 clones, less than 85% seen only once; the top ten take approximately 10%. Material: peripheral blood. The receptor set was obtained from a man aged 65 to 79 with active or convalescent COVID-19.

The gene calls are TRBV29-1 and TRBJ1-1, with 7 bases identical to TRBD1. Germline CDR1 reads SQVTM; CDR2 reads ANQGSEA. The ends lost 7 bases at V and 3 bases at J; junction bases unmatched: 8. This CDR3 region has 13 residues. The CDR3 DNA reads as TGCAGCGCCAAGACAGGGTTCGACACTGAAGCTTTCTTT. Amino acid sequence: CSAKTGFDTEAFF.

This rearrangement joins TRBV5-6 to TRBJ1-1; possibly TRBD1 for D (5 bases). Germline V CDR1 and CDR2: SGHDT, YYEEEE. This CDR3 spans 13 amino acids. V was clipped by 3 bases and J by 6 bases, with 12 bases between them. For the CDR3, the DNA is TGTGCCAGCAGCTCAGGGTATAGGTCTGAAGCTTTCTTT. This codes for CASSSGYRSEAFF.

The chain carries TRBV20-1 and TRBJ2-2; 13 nucleotides line up with TRBD2. Trimming cost V 3 bases and J 4 bases; bases outside gene matches: 5. The germline V gene has CDR1 DFQATT and CDR2 SNEGSKA (reference sequence). The CDR3 has 16 amino acids. The CDR3 DNA reads as TGCAGTGCTAGTGGACTAGCGGGGGACGCCACCGGGGAGCTGTTTTTT. Translation: CSASGLAGDATGELFF.

CDR3 amino acids: CASSQGLAGYNEQFF. CDR3 DNA: TGTGCCAGCAGCCAGGGACTAGCGGGTTACAATGAGCAGTTCTTC. The genes are TRBV9 and TRBJ2-1, with TRBD2 identical over 12 bases. CDR1 is SGDLS and CDR2 is YYNGEE in the germline V gene. This CDR3 has 15 amino acids. V lost 4 bases and J lost 4; bases outside the gene matches: 3. Looking up the rest from reference TRBV9 and TRBJ2-1 gives the full variable domain: DSGVTQTPKHLITATGQRVTLRCSPRSGDLSVYWYQQSLDQGLQFLIQYYNGEERAKGNILERFSAQQFPDLHSELNLSSLELGDSALYFCASSQGLAGYNEQFFGPGTRLTVL.

The rearrangement uses TRBV6-6 and TRBJ2-4; perhaps TRBD2 as D (7 bases). Between the trimmed V and J ends, which lost 7 bases and 8 bases, there was a span of 18 bases. Germline values: CDR1 MNHNY, CDR2 SVGAGI (reference sequence). CDR3 size: 14 residues. For the CDR3, the DNA is TGTGCCAGCAACCTCCAGGGGAGGGGAGACATTCAGTACTTC. Its protein product is CASNLQGRGDIQYF.

V usage is TRBV6-2 or TRBV6-3 and J usage is TRBJ2-6; 7 bases fit TRBD1. J lost 4 bases, V lost 2 bases, and 5 bases had no gene match. The CDR3 spans 16 residues. The V gene's germline CDR1 is MNHEY and CDR2 SVGEGT. In DNA form, the CDR3 reads TGTGCCAGCAGTTACCCTACAGGGGTAGGGGCCAACGTCCTGACTTTC. Its protein is CASSYPTGVGANVLTF.

V usage is TRBV5-1 and J usage is TRBJ1-3; D is perhaps TRBD1 (6 bases). Germline lookup yields CDR1 SGHRS and CDR2 YFSETQ. Trimming cost V 4 bases and J 0 bases, with 14 bases left between them. The CDR3 is made up of 16 amino acids. The CDR3 bases are TGCGCCAGCAGCCCCATAGGCAGGGGCTCTGGAAACACCATATATTTT. Its translation: CASSPIGRGSGNTIYF.

This rearrangement joins TRBV10-2 to TRBJ2-7; the D is unclear. CDR1 WSHSY and CDR2 SAAADI come from the germline V gene. This CDR3 is 11 amino acids long. Deletions cut 5 bases from V and 9 bases from J, with 11 bases between. The CDR3 coding sequence is TGCGCCAGCAGTACCGATACGAGGCAGTACTTC. Amino acids: CASSTDTRQYF.

CDR3 protein: CASSRVLPPGNTIYF. As DNA, the CDR3 is TGTGCCAGCAGCCGAGTCTTGCCCCCTGGAAACACCATATATTTT. This chain joins TRBV5-8 and TRBJ1-3, with D hard to call. The CDR3 has 15 residues. The germline V gene encodes CDR1 SGHTS and CDR2 YDEGEE. Trimming cost V 4 bases and J 2 bases, with 13 bases left between them.

V and J are TRBV7-2 and TRBJ2-6; 7 bases are a match to TRBD1. The germline CDR1 and CDR2 sequences are SGHTA and FQGNSA. CDR3 length: 17 amino acids. V shed 5 bases, J shed 2 bases, and the junction held 9 bases outside the gene matches. CDR3 in amino acids: CASSPNRGGAGANVLTF. The CDR3 DNA reads TGTGCCAGCAGCCCTAACAGGGGTGGAGCTGGGGCCAACGTCCTGACTTTC. Looking up the rest from reference TRBV7-2 and TRBJ2-6 gives the full variable domain: GAGVSQSPSNKVTEKGKDVELRCDPISGHTALYWYRQSLGQGLEFLIYFQGNSAPDKSGLPSDRFSAERTGGSVSTLTIQRTQQEDSAVYLCASSPNRGGAGANVLTFGAGSRLTVL.

The CDR3 DNA follows: TGTGCCAGCAGTGCGTTACTCTCTGGGGCCAACGTCCTGACTTTC. Amino acids: CASSALLSGANVLTF. This rearrangement joins TRBV2 to TRBJ2-6; D uncertain. CDR1 SNHLY and CDR2 FYNNEI come from the germline V gene. This CDR3 region has 15 residues. Trimming took 4 bases from V and 0 from J, leaving 7 bases between them.

In this sample, this clone turned up many times. The rearrangement links TRBV29-1 to TRBJ1-4, with no clear D. The CDR3 loop spans 14 amino acids. Trimming pared 5 bases from V and 6 bases from J, leaving 16 bases between. Germline CDR1 reads SQVTM; CDR2 reads ANQGSEA. CDR3 residues: CSVSLGSGYEKLFF. CDR3 in DNA: TGCAGCGTTTCATTAGGGTCGGGGTATGAAAAACTGTTTTTT.

The chain combines TRBV19 with TRBJ2-2; D gene ambiguous. Germline assignment: CDR1 LNHDA and CDR2 SQIVND (reference sequence). CDR3 length equals 14 residues. V shed 5 bases and J shed 1 base, with 8 bases lying between them. CDR3 residues: CASSPQMNTGELFF. The CDR3 DNA reads TGTGCCAGTAGTCCACAGATGAACACCGGGGAGCTGTTTTTT.

By sample share, this clone is medium-sized (0.01 to 0.1%). This rearrangement joins TRBV5-1 to TRBJ2-3, with a weak D call TRBD1 (6 bases). V lost 3 bases and J lost 8, with 13 bases in between. CDR1 and CDR2 from the germline V gene are SGHRS and YFSETQ. The CDR3 loop spans 13 amino acids. The CDR3 nucleotides are TGCGCCAGCAGCTCTCAGGTGGGGGCTACGCAGTATTTT. Protein: CASSSQVGATQYF.

The chain recombines TRBV11-3 with TRBJ2-1; D is perhaps TRBD1 (5 bases). Per germline, CDR1 SGHNT and CDR2 YENEEA. The CDR3 is 16 residues long. Trimming pared 0 bases from V and 1 base from J, leaving 10 bases between. CDR3 in amino acids: CASSLDPQGSYNEQFF. The CDR3 DNA sequence: TGTGCCAGCAGCTTAGATCCGCAGGGTTCCTACAATGAGCAGTTCTTC. Full variable domain (rest looked up from reference TRBV11-3 and TRBJ2-1): EAGVVQSPRYKIIEKKQPVAFWCNPISGHNTLYWYLQNLGQGPELLIRYENEEAVDDSQLPKDRFSAERLKGVDSTLKIQPAELGDSAVYLCASSLDPQGSYNEQFFGPGTRLTVL.

The chain has TRBV5-1 and TRBJ2-3, with 9 bases that match TRBD2. Germline V lookup: CDR1 SGHRS, CDR2 YFSETQ. The CDR3 loop spans 15 amino acids. With V trimmed by 0 bases and J by 1 base, 0 bases remained unmatched. The CDR3 here is CASSLGGGGTDTQYF. DNA for the CDR3: TGCGCCAGCAGCTTGGGCGGGGGGGGCACAGATACGCAGTATTTT.

The V gene is TRBV6-5, the J gene TRBJ2-5, with 7 bases lining up with TRBD2. Trimming removed 2 bases from V and 5 bases from J; junction bases left unmatched: 11. This CDR3 has 16 residues. Germline CDR1 and CDR2: MNHEY and SVGAGI. Written as DNA, the CDR3 is TGTGCCAGCAGTTACAGGGACTACCGGGGTTCGGAGACCCAGTACTTC. This translates into CASSYRDYRGSETQYF.

Of note for this clone: In the same sample, other DNA sequences code for this CDR3. V and J are TRBV19 and TRBJ2-3, with 9 bases that match TRBD2. Germline V gives CDR1 LNHDA, CDR2 SQIVND (reference sequence). CDR3 size: 14 residues. The V and J ends lost 5 bases and 1 base, in that order; junction bases with no gene match: 1. CDR3 sequence: CASSRGGGTDTQYF. The CDR3 nucleotides are TGTGCCAGTAGTCGCGGGGGGGGCACAGATACGCAGTATTTT. Full variable domain (rest looked up from reference TRBV19 and TRBJ2-3): DGGITQSPKYLFRKEGQNVTLSCEQNLNHDAMYWYRQDPGQGLRLIYYSQIVNDFQKGDIAEGYSVSREKKESFPLTVTSAQKNPTAFYLCASSRGGGTDTQYFGPGTRLTVL.

CDR3 protein: CAWRPDTFTGNTIYF. For the CDR3, the DNA is TGTGCCTGGAGACCGGACACCTTTACGGGAAACACCATATATTTT. This sequence joins TRBV30 and TRBJ1-3; a possible D gene is TRBD1 (5 bases). Germline V gene lookup returns CDR1 GTSNPN and CDR2 SVGIG (reference sequence). The CDR3 extends over 15 amino acids. The V end lost 3 bases, the J end lost 4 bases, and 16 bases lay between the germline ends. Full variable domain (outside the CDR3, taken from reference TRBV30 and TRBJ1-3): SQTIHQWPATLVQPVGSPLSLECTVEGTSNPNLYWYRQAAGRGLQLLFYSVGIGQISSEVPQNLSASRPQDRQFILSSKKLLLSDSGFYLCAWRPDTFTGNTIYFGEGSWLTVV.

The chain links TRBV19 to TRBJ2-1, with 9 positions matching TRBD2. The V gene's germline CDR1 is LNHDA and CDR2 SQIVND (reference sequence). CDR3 length: 17 residues. Trimming at V came to 7 bases and at J to 5 bases, leaving 15 bases not matched to a gene. This chain's CDR3 is CASMRVAGARRNNEQFF. The DNA for the CDR3 is TGTGCCAGTATGAGGGTAGCGGGGGCCCGCCGAAACAATGAGCAGTTCTTC.

The chain carries TRBV29-1 and TRBJ1-2; 9 bases are shared with TRBD1. This CDR3 is built from 12 residues. The V gene end was trimmed by 6 bases and the J gene end by 4 bases; junction bases not matched to a gene: 3. Germline assignment: CDR1 SQVTM and CDR2 ANQGSEA. In nucleotides, the CDR3 is TGCAGCGTGGAGGGACAGGGCTATGGCTACACCTTC. Translating gives CSVEGQGYGYTF.

The chain carries TRBV2 and TRBJ1-5; 8 bases are shared with TRBD1. This CDR3 has 16 amino acids. V shed 4 bases, J shed 1 base, and the junction held 6 bases outside the gene matches. Germline V gene sequence: CDR1 SNHLY, CDR2 FYNNEI. The CDR3 sequence is CASSAPRGQSNQPQHF. Here the CDR3 DNA reads TGTGCCAGCAGTGCTCCCAGGGGGCAAAGCAATCAGCCCCAGCATTTT.

The chain is built from TRBV5-4 and TRBJ1-2; 8 bases agree with TRBD1. The CDR3 loop spans 13 amino acids. Trimming cost V 5 bases and J 4 bases; bases outside gene matches: 4. Per the germline V gene, CDR1 is SGHNT and CDR2 is YYREEE (reference sequence). CDR3 residues: CASRNTGGYGYTF. The CDR3 DNA follows: TGTGCCAGCAGAAACACAGGGGGCTATGGCTACACCTTC.

This rearrangement joins TRBV11-2 to TRBJ1-2; D may be TRBD1 (6 bases). The CDR3 is 14 residues long. The V gene lost 5 bases and the J gene lost 2 bases, with 12 bases spanning the gap. From germline, CDR1 is SGHAT and CDR2 FQNNGV. Here the CDR3 DNA reads TGTGCCAGCAGCGCCCTGGGACAAAACTATGGCTACACCTTC. Encoded protein: CASSALGQNYGYTF.

This rearrangement joins TRBV11-2 to TRBJ2-5; 7 bases match TRBD1. Germline V gives CDR1 SGHAT, CDR2 FQNNGV. J was trimmed by 5 bases and V by 5 bases; bases with no gene match: 5. CDR3 length: 13 residues. The CDR3 coding sequence is TGTGCCAGCAGCGCTAGGACAGGCGAGACCCAGTACTTC. It translates to CASSARTGETQYF.

V is TRBV6-5 and J is TRBJ1-1; D perhaps matches TRBD1 (6 bases). Germline CDR1 and CDR2: MNHEY and SVGAGI. The CDR3 spans 12 residues. V was cut by 6 bases and J by 6 bases, with 11 bases left in between. The CDR3 nucleotides read TGTGCCAGCAGCGCCGACAGGCCTGAAGCTTTCTTT. Its translation is CASSADRPEAFF.

The gene calls are TRBV3-1 (or the pseudogene TRBV3-2) and TRBJ2-3, with TRBD2 identical over 8 bases. There are 17 residues in the CDR3. Unmatched junction bases numbered 10, after V lost 0 bases and J lost 5 bases. Germline lookup yields CDR1 LGHDT and CDR2 YNNKEL (reference sequence). CDR3 sequence (DNA): TGTGCCAGCAGCCAAGATCTTCCGGGGGGGGCCCTAGATACGCAGTATTTT. Protein sequence: CASSQDLPGGALDTQYF.

This chain links TRBV5-6 with TRBJ2-7, with a tentative D call TRBD1 (6 bases). The V gene's germline CDR1 is SGHDT and CDR2 YYEEEE. V lost 1 base and J 3 bases, leaving 17 bases between the germline ends. The CDR3 totals 16 residues. As DNA, the CDR3 is TGTGCCAGCAGCTTGAGTGGGACACTATTCTTCTACGAGCAGTACTTC. Protein sequence: CASSLSGTLFFYEQYF.

The chain recombines TRBV28 with TRBJ1-4; perhaps TRBD1 as D (5 bases). The germline V gene has CDR1 MDHEN and CDR2 SYDVKM. The length of the CDR3 is 15 residues. With 10 bases removed from V and 2 bases from J, the gap between germline ends came to 17 bases. DNA for the CDR3: TGTGCCACCCGACTAGGTGGGGGTACTAATGAAAAACTGTTTTTT. It specifies CATRLGGGTNEKLFF.

This chain links TRBV5-6 with TRBJ2-5; 12 bases fit TRBD2. Trimming took 4 bases from V and 0 from J; bases not matched to a gene: 10. The CDR3 has 18 residues. Germline CDR1 reads SGHDT; CDR2 reads YYEEEE. CDR3 residues: CASSSSGLAGGYQETQYF. CDR3 DNA: TGTGCCAGCAGCAGCTCGGGGCTAGCGGGGGGGTACCAAGAGACCCAGTACTTC.

This clone showed up just once. The gene calls are TRBV2 and TRBJ1-2; 9 bases agree with TRBD1. V dropped 6 bases and J dropped 4; count of bases not matched to a gene: 9. The CDR3 has 15 amino acids. Germline V gives CDR1 SNHLY, CDR2 FYNNEI. CDR3 coding DNA: TGTGCCAGCAGGCCCGACAGGGGGAGAGTCTATGGCTACACCTTC. It specifies CASRPDRGRVYGYTF.